Below, 17 T cell receptor beta chains from the same sample are listed, as sequenced in a study of Ad26.COV2.S vaccination and SARS-CoV-2 variants. The treatment: around 19 received Ad26.COV2.S at low or high dose, single or two shots; several received placebo; per-sample allocation not given. The investigators took samples on day 63 after the first vaccine or placebo injection. Profiling relied on immunoSEQ multiplex PCR, and the TCRdb table lists in-frame clones only, not all of them. Here the sample spans some 480,000 clones, about 83% being singletons. Sequencing was performed on peripheral blood, taken in a trial of Ad26.COV2.S vaccine versus placebo. All receptors come from a person aged 18-65 years who received the Ad26.COV2.S COVID-19 vaccine or a placebo.

A few counts support this clone. The genes are TRBV27 and TRBJ1-5; TRBD1 might be the D (5 bases). CDR1 MNHEY and CDR2 SMNVEV come from the germline V gene (reference sequence). Between the trimmed V and J ends, which lost 5 bases and 3 bases, there was a span of 14 bases. The CDR3 has 15 amino acids. CDR3 residues: CASSRVREDNQPQHF. The CDR3 nucleotides read TGTGCCAGCAGTCGGGTCAGGGAGGACAATCAGCCCCAGCATTTT.

V is TRBV7-9 and J is TRBJ1-1; D perhaps matches TRBD1 (5 bases). Germline V gene data show CDR1 as SEHNR and CDR2 as FQNEAQ (reference sequence). Trimming left V 4 bases short and J 3 bases short, with 15 bases between. The CDR3 is made up of 15 amino acids. The CDR3, as DNA: TGTGCCAGCAGCTCCGAGCTCATAGGGGACACTGAAGCTTTCTTT. Amino acids: CASSSELIGDTEAFF.

The chain joins TRBV15 to TRBJ2-3; D is perhaps TRBD1 (6 bases). Germline values: CDR1 LNHNV, CDR2 YYDKDF (reference sequence). The CDR3 is made up of 16 amino acids. Trimming stripped 2 bases from V and 3 bases from J, with 15 bases between. For the CDR3, the DNA is TGTGCCACCAGCAGAAGTTTAGGGGGTGGGACAGATACGCAGTATTTT. Residues: CATSRSLGGGTDTQYF.

V and J are TRBV13 and TRBJ2-3; D not certain. Between the trimmed V and J ends, which lost 3 bases and 3 bases, there was a span of 7 bases. Germline loops: CDR1 PRHDT, CDR2 FYEKMQ (reference sequence). This CDR3 contains 13 residues. CDR3 bases: TGTGCCAGCAGCTTTCGGTTTACAGATACGCAGTATTTT. This sequence encodes CASSFRFTDTQYF.

V usage is TRBV3-1 (or the pseudogene TRBV3-2) and J usage is TRBJ2-1; no firm D call. The CDR3 is made up of 13 amino acids. The ends were cut back, 4 bases at V and 7 bases at J, with 11 bases in the middle. Per the germline V gene, CDR1 is LGHDT and CDR2 is YNNKEL (reference sequence). CDR3 residues: CASSLTGRNEQFF. CDR3 DNA: TGTGCCAGCAGCCTCACCGGTCGGAATGAGCAGTTCTTC.

This clone has a single count. CDR3 coding DNA: TGTGCCAGCAGGAGTATCGGGCGAGAGACCCAGTACTTC. This encodes CASRSIGRETQYF. The J gene is TRBJ2-5, the V gene TRBV6-6; no reliable D call. The CDR3 extends over 13 amino acids. Per germline, CDR1 MNHNY and CDR2 SVGAGI (reference sequence). Trimming shortened V by 6 bases and J by 4 bases, and 12 bases separated the two germline ends.

This rearrangement joins TRBV15 to TRBJ1-2; 8 positions match TRBD1. V lost 3 bases and J lost 8; bases outside the gene matches: 11. From germline, CDR1 is LNHNV and CDR2 YYDKDF (reference sequence). The CDR3 runs to 15 residues. The CDR3 DNA is TGTGCCACCAGCAGGGGGGATAGGACAGGGCAGGGCTACACCTTC. It codes for CATSRGDRTGQGYTF.

The table lists this clone with a count of one. The V and J genes are TRBV4-2 and TRBJ1-6; no firm D call. Per germline, CDR1 LGHNA and CDR2 YNFKEQ. This CDR3 spans 12 amino acids. V shed 3 bases and J shed 10 bases, with 7 bases lying between them. The CDR3 loop is CASSQGPSPLHF. The DNA of the CDR3 is TGTGCCAGCAGCCAGGGTCCATCACCCCTCCACTTT.

The rearrangement links TRBV5-8 to TRBJ1-3; no firm D call. The CDR3 has 13 amino acids. Germline CDR1 is SGHTS and CDR2 is YDEGEE. Trimming left V 1 base short and J 4 bases short, with 6 bases between. CDR3 nucleotides: TGTGCCAGCAGCTTGATCCCGGGAAACACCATATATTTT. Translated: CASSLIPGNTIYF. The variable domain in full, with the rest retrieved from reference TRBV5-8 and TRBJ1-3, is EAGVTQSPTHLIKTRGQQATLRCSPISGHTSVYWYQQALGLGLQFLLWYDEGEERNRGNFPPRFSGRQFPNYSSELNVNALELEDSALYLCASSLIPGNTIYFGEGSWLTVV.

V usage is TRBV14 and J usage is TRBJ1-4; D unresolved. V lost 3 bases to trimming and J lost 8 bases, with 10 bases between them. Germline V gives CDR1 SGHDN, CDR2 FVKESK. The CDR3 contains 13 residues. In DNA form, the CDR3 reads TGTGCCAGCAGCCACCAGGTTGGGGAAAAACTGTTTTTT. Translating gives CASSHQVGEKLFF.

The rearrangement uses TRBV5-6 and TRBJ2-5, with a tentative D call TRBD1 (5 bases). The germline gives CDR1 SGHDT, CDR2 YYEEEE. This CDR3 region has 15 residues. Trimming left V 0 bases short and J 4 bases short, with 13 bases between. The CDR3 sequence: CASSLGSARAETQYF. The CDR3 DNA sequence: TGTGCCAGCAGCTTGGGGTCGGCCAGGGCAGAGACCCAGTACTTC.

This clone was seen only once. This chain joins TRBV28 and TRBJ1-1; unclear D gene. This CDR3 contains 13 residues. Germline V lookup: CDR1 MDHEN, CDR2 SYDVKM. The germline V and J ends were trimmed by 6 bases and 0 bases, with 8 bases remaining between them. CDR3 amino acids: CASRGPMNTEAFF. The CDR3 DNA reads TGTGCCAGCAGGGGCCCAATGAACACTGAAGCTTTCTTT. The full variable domain, its missing parts supplied by reference TRBV28 and TRBJ1-1, is DVKVTQSSRYLVKRTGEKVFLECVQDMDHENMFWYRQDPGLGLRLIYFSYDVKMKEKGDIPEGYSVSREKKERFSLILESASTNQTSMYLCASRGPMNTEAFFGQGTRLTVV.

This clone was recorded many times. The chain recombines TRBV28 with TRBJ1-1, with D unclear. Germline-derived CDR1 and CDR2 are MDHEN and SYDVKM. Trimming left V 10 bases short and J 3 bases short, with 12 bases between. The CDR3 runs to 12 residues. The CDR3 bases are TGTGCCACCATGTGGGGTTACACTGAAGCTTTCTTT. This gives the protein CATMWGYTEAFF.

CDR3 nucleotide sequence: TGTGCCAGCAGTTTCCACAGGGGAGCTGAAGCTTTCTTT. Protein sequence: CASSFHRGAEAFF. The V call is TRBV6-2 or TRBV6-3, the J call TRBJ1-1, with TRBD1 matching over 7 bases. V lost 4 bases and J lost 6; bases outside the gene matches: 5. Per germline, CDR1 MNHEY and CDR2 SVGEGT. The CDR3 totals 13 residues.

The chain is built from TRBV2 and TRBJ2-7; 8 nucleotides match TRBD2. CDR1 is SNHLY, CDR2 FYNNEI, per germline. This CDR3 spans 15 amino acids. With V trimmed by 3 bases and J by 3 bases, 7 bases remained unmatched. CDR3 residues: CASSDPAGASYEQYF. DNA for the CDR3: TGTGCCAGCAGTGACCCAGCGGGAGCCAGCTACGAGCAGTACTTC.

This chain links TRBV10-1 with TRBJ2-2; 8 bases line up with TRBD1. With V trimmed by 6 bases and J by 5 bases, 11 bases remained unmatched. The CDR3 is 16 amino acids. Germline values: CDR1 WNHNN, CDR2 SYGVQD (reference sequence). The CDR3 here is CASRLKTGGRTGELFF. CDR3 nucleotides: TGCGCCAGCAGACTTAAAACAGGGGGGCGAACCGGGGAGCTGTTTTTT.

The chain uses TRBV27 and TRBJ2-7, with D possibly being TRBD1 or TRBD2 (5 bases each). Germline-derived CDR1 and CDR2 are MNHEY and SMNVEV (reference sequence). The CDR3 runs to 15 residues. The V gene lost 7 bases and the J gene lost 2 bases, with 18 bases spanning the gap. This CDR3 is CASNGVVGPTYEQYF. CDR3 DNA sequence: TGTGCCAGCAATGGGGTTGTGGGACCTACCTACGAGCAGTACTTC.